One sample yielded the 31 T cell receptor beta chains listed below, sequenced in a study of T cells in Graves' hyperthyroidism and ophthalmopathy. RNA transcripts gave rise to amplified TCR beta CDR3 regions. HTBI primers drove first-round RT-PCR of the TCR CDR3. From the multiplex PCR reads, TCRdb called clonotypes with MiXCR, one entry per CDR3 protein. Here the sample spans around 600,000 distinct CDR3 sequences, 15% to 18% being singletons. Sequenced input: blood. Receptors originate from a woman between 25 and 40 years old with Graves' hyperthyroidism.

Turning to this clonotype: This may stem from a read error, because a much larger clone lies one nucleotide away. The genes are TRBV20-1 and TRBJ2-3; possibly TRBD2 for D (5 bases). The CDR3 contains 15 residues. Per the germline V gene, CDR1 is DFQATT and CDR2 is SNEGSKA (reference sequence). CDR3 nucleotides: TGCAGTGCCCCCGAGACTGATCCTAGCACAGATATGCAGTATTTT. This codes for CSAPETDPSTDMQYF.

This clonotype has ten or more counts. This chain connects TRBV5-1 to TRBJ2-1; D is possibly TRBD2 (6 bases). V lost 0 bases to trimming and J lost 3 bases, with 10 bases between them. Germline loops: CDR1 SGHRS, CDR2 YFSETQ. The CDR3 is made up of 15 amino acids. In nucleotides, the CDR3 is TGCGCCAGCAGCTTGGGCGGGAATCTCTACAATGAGCAGTTCTTC. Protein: CASSLGGNLYNEQFF.

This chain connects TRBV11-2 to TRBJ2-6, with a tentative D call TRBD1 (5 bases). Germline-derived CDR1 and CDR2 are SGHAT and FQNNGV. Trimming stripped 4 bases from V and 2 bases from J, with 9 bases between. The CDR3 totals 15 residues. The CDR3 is CASSWTRTGANVLTF. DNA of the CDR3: TGTGCCAGCAGCTGGACACGGACTGGGGCCAACGTCCTGACTTTC.

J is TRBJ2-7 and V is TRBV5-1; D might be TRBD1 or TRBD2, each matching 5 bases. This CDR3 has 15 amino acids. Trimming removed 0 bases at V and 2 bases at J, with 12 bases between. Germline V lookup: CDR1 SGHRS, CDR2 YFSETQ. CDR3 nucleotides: TGCGCCAGCAGCTTGGGGTGGGGGTCGACCTACGAGCAGTACTTC. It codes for CASSLGWGSTYEQYF.

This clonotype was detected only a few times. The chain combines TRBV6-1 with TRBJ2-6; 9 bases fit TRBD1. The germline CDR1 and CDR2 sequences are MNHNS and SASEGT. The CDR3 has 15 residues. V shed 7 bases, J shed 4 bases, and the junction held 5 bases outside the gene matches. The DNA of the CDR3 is TGTGCCAGCATGGGACAGGGCGCCGGGGCCAACGTCCTGACTTTC. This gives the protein CASMGQGAGANVLTF.

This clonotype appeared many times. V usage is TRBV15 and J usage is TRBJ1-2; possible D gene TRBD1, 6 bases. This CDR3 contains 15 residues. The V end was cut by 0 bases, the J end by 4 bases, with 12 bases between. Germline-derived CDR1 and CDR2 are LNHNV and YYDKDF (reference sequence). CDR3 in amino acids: CATSRERGRGYGYTF. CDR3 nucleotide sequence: TGTGCCACCAGCAGAGAACGGGGGCGCGGCTATGGCTACACCTTC.

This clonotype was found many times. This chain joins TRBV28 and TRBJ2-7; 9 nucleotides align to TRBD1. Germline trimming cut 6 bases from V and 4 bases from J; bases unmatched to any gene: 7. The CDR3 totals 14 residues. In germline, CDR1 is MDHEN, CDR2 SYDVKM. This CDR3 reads CASSPTGGGYEQYF. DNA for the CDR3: TGTGCCAGCAGCCCGACAGGGGGTGGATACGAGCAGTACTTC.

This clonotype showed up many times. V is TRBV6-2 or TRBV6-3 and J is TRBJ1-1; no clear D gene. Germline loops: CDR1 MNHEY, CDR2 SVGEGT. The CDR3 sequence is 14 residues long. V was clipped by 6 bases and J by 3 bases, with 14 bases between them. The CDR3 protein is CASSLGSLDTEAFF. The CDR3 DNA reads TGTGCCAGCAGCCTGGGCTCGCTGGACACTGAAGCTTTCTTT.

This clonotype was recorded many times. CDR3 in amino acids: CASSSQGFSSNQPQHF. The CDR3 DNA is TGTGCCAGCAGTTCGCAGGGTTTCTCGAGCAATCAGCCCCAGCATTTT. The rearrangement links TRBV12-3 or TRBV12-4 to TRBJ1-5; D might be TRBD1 (5 bases). Trimming pared 4 bases from V and 1 base from J, leaving 14 bases between. This CDR3 spans 16 amino acids.

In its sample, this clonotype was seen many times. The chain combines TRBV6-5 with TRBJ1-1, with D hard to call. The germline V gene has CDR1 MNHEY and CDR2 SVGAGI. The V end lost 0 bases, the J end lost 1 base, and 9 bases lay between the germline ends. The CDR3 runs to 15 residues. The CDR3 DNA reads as TGTGCCAGCAGTTACTCGAGGCAGAGGAACACTGAAGCTTTCTTT. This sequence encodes CASSYSRQRNTEAFF.

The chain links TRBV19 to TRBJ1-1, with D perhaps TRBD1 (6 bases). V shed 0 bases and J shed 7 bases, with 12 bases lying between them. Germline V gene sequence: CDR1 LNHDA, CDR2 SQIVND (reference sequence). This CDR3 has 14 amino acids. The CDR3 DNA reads TGTGCCAGTAGTATAGATCCTACAGGGAATGAAGCTTTCTTT. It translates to CASSIDPTGNEAFF.

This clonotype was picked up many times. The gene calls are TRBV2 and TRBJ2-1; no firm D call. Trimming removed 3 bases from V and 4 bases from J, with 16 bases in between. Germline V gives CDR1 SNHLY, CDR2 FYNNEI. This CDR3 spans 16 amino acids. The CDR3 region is CASSDEPVPVYNEQFF. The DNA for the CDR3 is TGTGCCAGCAGTGATGAGCCGGTCCCAGTATACAATGAGCAGTTCTTC.

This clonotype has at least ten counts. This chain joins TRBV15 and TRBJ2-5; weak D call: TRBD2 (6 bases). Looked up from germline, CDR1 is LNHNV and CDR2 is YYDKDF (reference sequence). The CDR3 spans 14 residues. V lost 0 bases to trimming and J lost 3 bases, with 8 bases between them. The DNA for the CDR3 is TGTGCCACCAGCAGAGACAGGACTAAAGAGACCCAGTACTTC. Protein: CATSRDRTKETQYF.

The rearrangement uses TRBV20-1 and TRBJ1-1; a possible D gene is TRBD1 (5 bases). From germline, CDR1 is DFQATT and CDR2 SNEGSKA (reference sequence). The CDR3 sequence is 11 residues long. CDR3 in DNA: TGCTCGACAGAAATGAACACTGAAGCTTTCTTT. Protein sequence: CSTEMNTEAFF.

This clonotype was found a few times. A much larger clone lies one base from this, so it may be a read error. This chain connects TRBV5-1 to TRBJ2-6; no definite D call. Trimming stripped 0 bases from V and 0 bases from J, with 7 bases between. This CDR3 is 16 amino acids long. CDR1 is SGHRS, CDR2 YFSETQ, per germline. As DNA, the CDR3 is TGCGCCAGCAGCTTGGACGCAAGCTCTGGGGCCAACGTCCTGACTTTC. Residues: CASSLDASSGANVLTF.

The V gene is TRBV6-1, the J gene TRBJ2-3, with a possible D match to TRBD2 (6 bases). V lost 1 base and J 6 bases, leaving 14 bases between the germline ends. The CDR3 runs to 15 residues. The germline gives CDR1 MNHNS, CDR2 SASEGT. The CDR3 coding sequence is TGTGCCAGCAGTGAAGTTGGAGGGGTAGGGGATACGCAGTATTTT. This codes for CASSEVGGVGDTQYF.

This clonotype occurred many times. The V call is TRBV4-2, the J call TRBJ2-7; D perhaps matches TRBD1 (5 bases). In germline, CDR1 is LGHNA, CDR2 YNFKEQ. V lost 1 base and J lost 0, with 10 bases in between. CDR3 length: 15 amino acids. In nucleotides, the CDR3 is TGTGCCAGCAGCCAAGCTGGACAAAGCTCCTACGAGCAGTACTTC. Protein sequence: CASSQAGQSSYEQYF.

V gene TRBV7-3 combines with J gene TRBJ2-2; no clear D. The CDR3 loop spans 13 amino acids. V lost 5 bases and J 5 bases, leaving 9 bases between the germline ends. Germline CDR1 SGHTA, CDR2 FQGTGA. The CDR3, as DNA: TGTGCCAGCAGCACCCAGGTTACCGGGGAGCTGTTTTTT. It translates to CASSTQVTGELFF. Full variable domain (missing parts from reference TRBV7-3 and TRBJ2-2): GAGVSQTPSNKVTEKGKYVELRCDPISGHTALYWYRQSLGQGPEFLIYFQGTGAADDSGLPNDRFFAVRPEGSVSTLKIQRTERGDSAVYLCASSTQVTGELFFGEGSRLTVL.

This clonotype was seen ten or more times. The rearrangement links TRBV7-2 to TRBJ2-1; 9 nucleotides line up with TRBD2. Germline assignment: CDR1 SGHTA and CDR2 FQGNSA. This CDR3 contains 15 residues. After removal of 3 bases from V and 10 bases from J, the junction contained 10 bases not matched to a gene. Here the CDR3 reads CASSFGLAGVEEQFF. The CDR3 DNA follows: TGTGCCAGCAGCTTTGGGTTAGCGGGAGTAGAGGAGCAGTTCTTC.

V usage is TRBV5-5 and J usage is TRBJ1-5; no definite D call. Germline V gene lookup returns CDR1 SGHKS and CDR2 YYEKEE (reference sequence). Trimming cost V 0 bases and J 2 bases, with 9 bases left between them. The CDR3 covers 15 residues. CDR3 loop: CASSLDPAGNQPQHF. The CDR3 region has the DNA TGTGCCAGCAGCTTGGACCCTGCGGGCAATCAGCCCCAGCATTTT. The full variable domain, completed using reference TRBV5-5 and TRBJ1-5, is DAGVTQSPTHLIKTRGQQVTLRCSPISGHKSVSWYQQVLGQGPQFIFQYYEKEERGRGNFPDRFSARQFPNYSSELNVNALLLGDSALYLCASSLDPAGNQPQHFGDGTRLSIL.

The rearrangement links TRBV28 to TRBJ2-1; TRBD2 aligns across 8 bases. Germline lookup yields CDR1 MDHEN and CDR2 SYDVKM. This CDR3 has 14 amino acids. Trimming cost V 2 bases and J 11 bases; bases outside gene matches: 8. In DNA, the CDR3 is TGTGCCAGCAGTTTAGGCATAGCGGGAAATCAGCAGTTCTTC. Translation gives CASSLGIAGNQQFF.

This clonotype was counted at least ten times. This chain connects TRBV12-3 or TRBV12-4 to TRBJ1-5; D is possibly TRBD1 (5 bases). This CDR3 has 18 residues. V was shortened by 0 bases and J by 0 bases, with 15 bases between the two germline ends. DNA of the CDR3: TGTGCCAGCAGTTTAGCTGGGGTAGGGGCGCTTAGCAATCAGCCCCAGCATTTT. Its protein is CASSLAGVGALSNQPQHF.

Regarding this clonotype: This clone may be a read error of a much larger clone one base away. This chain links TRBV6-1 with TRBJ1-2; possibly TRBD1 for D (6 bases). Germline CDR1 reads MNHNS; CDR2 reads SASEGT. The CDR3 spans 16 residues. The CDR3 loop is CASSRLRQDRDYGHTF. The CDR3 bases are TGTGCCAGCAGTCGACTTCGACAGGACCGGGACTATGGCCACACCTTC.

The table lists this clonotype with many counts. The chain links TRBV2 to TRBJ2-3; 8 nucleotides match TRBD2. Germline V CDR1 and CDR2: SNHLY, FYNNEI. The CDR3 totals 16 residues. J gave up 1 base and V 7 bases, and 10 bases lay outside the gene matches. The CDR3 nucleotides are TGTGCCAGCATTCGCAAACTAGCGGTGGGCACAGATACGCAGTATTTT. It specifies CASIRKLAVGTDTQYF.

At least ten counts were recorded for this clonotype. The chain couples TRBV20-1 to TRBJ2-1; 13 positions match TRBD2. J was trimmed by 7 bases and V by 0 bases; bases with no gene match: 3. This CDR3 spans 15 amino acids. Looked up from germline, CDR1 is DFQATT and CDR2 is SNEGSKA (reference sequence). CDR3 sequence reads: CSARDTTSGRNEQFF. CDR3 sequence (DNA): TGCAGTGCTAGAGATACGACTAGCGGGAGGAATGAGCAGTTCTTC.

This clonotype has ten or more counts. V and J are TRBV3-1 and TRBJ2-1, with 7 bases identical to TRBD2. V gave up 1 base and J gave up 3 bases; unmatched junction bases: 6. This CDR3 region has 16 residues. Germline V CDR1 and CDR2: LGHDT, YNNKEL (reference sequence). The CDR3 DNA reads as TGTGCCAGCAGCCAAGTGGGAGCGGGACTCTACAATGAGCAGTTCTTC. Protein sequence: CASSQVGAGLYNEQFF.

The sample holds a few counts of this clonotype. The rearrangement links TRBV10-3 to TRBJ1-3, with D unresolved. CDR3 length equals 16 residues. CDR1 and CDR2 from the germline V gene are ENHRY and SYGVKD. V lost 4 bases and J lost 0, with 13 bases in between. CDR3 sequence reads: CAISGRSGSSGNTIYF. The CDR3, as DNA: TGTGCCATCAGTGGGCGATCCGGGAGCTCTGGAAACACCATATATTTT.

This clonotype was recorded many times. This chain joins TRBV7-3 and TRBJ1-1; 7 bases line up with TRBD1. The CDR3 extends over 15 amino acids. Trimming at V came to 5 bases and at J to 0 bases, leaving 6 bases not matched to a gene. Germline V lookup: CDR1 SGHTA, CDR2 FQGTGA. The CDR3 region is CASSQGVGMNTEAFF. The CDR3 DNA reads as TGTGCCAGCAGCCAGGGGGTAGGCATGAACACTGAAGCTTTCTTT.

In nucleotides, the CDR3 is TGCAGTGCTAGAGATTTCCCCAATATAGTGGCTAGCGGTATCTACGAGCAGTACTTC. Protein: CSARDFPNIVASGIYEQYF. The J gene is TRBJ2-7, the V gene TRBV20-1; 7 positions agree with TRBD2. Looked up from germline, CDR1 is DFQATT and CDR2 is SNEGSKA (reference sequence). After removal of 0 bases from V and 3 bases from J, the junction contained 20 bases not matched to a gene. CDR3 length equals 19 residues.

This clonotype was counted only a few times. The CDR3 spells CASSLSRTGGFSVLVTDTQYF. The CDR3 bases are TGTGCCAGCAGCTTATCCAGGACAGGGGGCTTCTCGGTTTTAGTCACAGATACGCAGTATTTT. The V gene is TRBV7-9, the J gene TRBJ2-3, with 11 positions matching TRBD1. V lost 2 bases to trimming and J lost 2 bases; unmatched junction nucleotides: 18. Germline CDR1 SEHNR, CDR2 FQNEAQ (reference sequence). This CDR3 region has 21 residues.

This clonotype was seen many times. The CDR3 DNA reads TGTGCCAGCTCACCAGGTAGGGGCCACGACGAGCAGTACTTC. It encodes CASSPGRGHDEQYF. The chain has TRBV18 and TRBJ2-7; perhaps TRBD1 as D (5 bases). The CDR3 has 14 amino acids. V lost 2 bases and J lost 5, with 13 bases in between. Germline V gene sequence: CDR1 KGHSH, CDR2 LQKENI.